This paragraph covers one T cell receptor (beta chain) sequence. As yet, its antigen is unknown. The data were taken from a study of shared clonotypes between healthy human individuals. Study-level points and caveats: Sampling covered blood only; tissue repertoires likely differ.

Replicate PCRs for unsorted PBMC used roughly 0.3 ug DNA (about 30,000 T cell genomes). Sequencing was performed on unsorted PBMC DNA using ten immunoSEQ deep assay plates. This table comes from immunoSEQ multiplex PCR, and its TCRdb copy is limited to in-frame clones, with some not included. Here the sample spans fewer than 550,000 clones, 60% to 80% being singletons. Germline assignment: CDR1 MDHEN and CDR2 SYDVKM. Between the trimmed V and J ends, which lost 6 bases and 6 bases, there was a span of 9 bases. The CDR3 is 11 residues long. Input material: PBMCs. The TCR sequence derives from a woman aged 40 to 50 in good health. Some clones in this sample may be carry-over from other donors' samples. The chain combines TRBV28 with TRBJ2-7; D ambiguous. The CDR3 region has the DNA TGTGCCAGCAGCTACGGTATCGAGCAGTACTTC. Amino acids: CASSYGIEQYF.